This TCR beta chain is from a study of shared clonotypes between healthy human individuals. The CDR3 has 13 residues. V was trimmed by 5 bases and J by 3 bases, leaving 11 bases between them. Germline V gene lookup returns CDR1 KGHSH and CDR2 LQKENI. Per the authors' pipeline: ImmunoSEQ only sent back junction sequences with no quality scores, so filtering was done differently. This table comes from immunoSEQ multiplex PCR, and its TCRdb copy is limited to in-frame clones, with some not included. V and J calls and clone size are as listed in that table; D and trimming were resolved from the DNA. The data contain around 430,000 clones, around 79% of them seen just once; the ten biggest clones take up roughly 13%.

The specimen sequenced was PBMCs. The source of this sequence is a middle-aged woman in good health. Some clones in this sample may be carry-over from other donors' samples. V gene TRBV18 combines with J gene TRBJ2-7; a possible D gene is TRBD1 (5 bases). CDR3 region: CASSMDTFYEQYF. The DNA of the CDR3 is TGTGCCAGCTCAATGGACACGTTCTACGAGCAGTACTTC. Full variable domain (rest looked up from reference TRBV18 and TRBJ2-7): NAGVMQNPRHLVRRRGQEARLRCSPMKGHSHVYWYRQLPEEGLKFMVYLQKENIIDESGMPKERFSAEFPKEGPSILRIQQVVRGDSAAYFCASSMDTFYEQYFGPGTRLTVT.